These 2 T cell receptor beta chains were all obtained from the same sample, sequenced in a study of T cells in women clearing cervical HPV infection. TCRdb's table, derived via immunoSEQ multiplex PCR, lists solely in-frame clones and lacks some. Its listing shows about 20,000 clones. Sequences were obtained from blood buffy coat. The receptor source for this set is a woman between 18 and 70 years old with a cervical HPV16 infection that either progressed to CIN3+ or cleared (not recorded which).

Worth noting for this clone: The missing CDR3 end, 3 residues past where the read stops, is filled in from the germline J gene. The rearrangement links TRBV28 to TRBJ2-1; TRBD1 is a possible D gene (6 bases). Germline assignment: CDR1 MDHEN and CDR2 SYDVKM. Trimming removed 5 bases at V and 5 bases at J, with 22 bases between. The CDR3 loop spans 17 amino acids. CDR3 in amino acids: CASSPRPGHLKNNEQFF. Partial CDR3 DNA: TGTGCCAGCAGTCCCCGACCGGGACACCTAAAGAACAATGAG. The whole variable domain, remainder taken from reference TRBV28 and TRBJ2-1, is DVKVTQSSRYLVKRTGEKVFLECVQDMDHENMFWYRQDPGLGLRLIYFSYDVKMKEKGDIPEGYSVSREKKERFSLILESASTNQTSMYLCASSPRPGHLKNNEQFFGPGTRLTVL.

Details on this clone: The read terminates 3 residues before the CDR3 end, so the remaining end is supplied by the germline J gene. The chain has TRBV5-1 and TRBJ2-3; tentative D call: TRBD1 (7 bases). Trimming took off 4 bases at V and 5 bases at J, with 17 bases between the two ends. Germline CDR1 is SGHRS and CDR2 is YFSETQ. CDR3 length equals 15 residues. The part of the CDR3 DNA that was read is TGCGCCAGCAGCCCGGGTGGAGGGGGCATAGATACG. Protein sequence: CASSPGGGGIDT. The complete CDR3 protein is CASSPGGGGIDTQYF.